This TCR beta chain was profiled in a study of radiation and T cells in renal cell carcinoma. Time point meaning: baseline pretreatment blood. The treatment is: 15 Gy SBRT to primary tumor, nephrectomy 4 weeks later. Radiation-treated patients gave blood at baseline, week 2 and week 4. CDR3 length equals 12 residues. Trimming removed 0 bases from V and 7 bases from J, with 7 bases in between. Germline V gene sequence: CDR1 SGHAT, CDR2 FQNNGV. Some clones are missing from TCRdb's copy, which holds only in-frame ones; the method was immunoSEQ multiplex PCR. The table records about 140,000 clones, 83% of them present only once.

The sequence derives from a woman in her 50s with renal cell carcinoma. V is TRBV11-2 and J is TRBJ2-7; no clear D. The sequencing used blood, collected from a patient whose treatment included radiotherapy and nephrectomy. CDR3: CASSLDIGEQYF. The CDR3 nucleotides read TGTGCCAGCAGCTTAGATATAGGGGAGCAGTACTTC.